A single TCR beta chain is shown here with its context. The antigen remains unidentified. Using immunoSEQ multiplex PCR, the repertoire was profiled, and TCRdb retains in-frame clones only, with some absent. Found here are about 140,000 clones, around four fifths of them singletons; the top ten hold 4.1%. The data were taken from a study of T cell responses to AZD1222 COVID-19 vaccine. Notes on the study in general: Seropositive status at baseline applied to only five or six AZD1222 recipients.

CDR1 is MDHEN and CDR2 is SYDVKM in the germline V gene. Trimming removed 1 base from V and 3 bases from J, with 9 bases in between. The CDR3 totals 14 residues. The material sequenced was peripheral blood, taken on day 0 of AZD1222 vaccination. V gene TRBV28 combines with J gene TRBJ1-2; maybe TRBD1 (5 bases). The sequence came from an adult in good health. CDR3 DNA: TGTGCCAGCAGTTTATACGGGGGACACTATGGCTACACCTTC. Residues: CASSLYGGHYGYTF.